The 22 T cell receptor beta chains below were found in one sample sequenced in a study of blood T cell repertoires in COVID-19 (dated by TCRdb to the early 2020s). Libraries were built with the immunoSEQ multiplex PCR assay. Sourced from immuneACCESS, this table was stored by TCRdb with only in-frame sequences that have V and J called. A share of the clones is absent; for the studies checked, an unresolved V gene accounts for under half, and the remainder has no known explanation. Within this sample are about 110,000 clones, with 80% to 90% of them counted one time only. The top ten clonotypes cover 2.4% of the sample. The sequenced sample was peripheral blood. These receptors all come from a human donor in a cohort sampled during active COVID-19.

The chain is built from TRBV25-1 and TRBJ1-2; no firm D call. The V end was cut by 0 bases, the J end by 7 bases, with 12 bases between. The CDR3 has 14 residues. The V gene's germline CDR1 is MGHDK and CDR2 SYGVNS. CDR3 nucleotides: TGTGCCAGCAGTGAATATAGCGGAACGATTGGCTACACCTTC. This codes for CASSEYSGTIGYTF.

This clone was found once. CDR3 region: CASRRDSNYEQYF. Written as DNA, the CDR3 is TGCGCCAGCAGGCGGGACAGCAACTACGAGCAGTACTTC. The chain links TRBV5-1 to TRBJ2-7, with D perhaps TRBD1 (7 bases). The V gene's germline CDR1 is SGHRS and CDR2 YFSETQ. The CDR3 has 13 amino acids. V dropped 5 bases and J dropped 3 bases, with 12 bases sitting between them.

The V and J genes are TRBV28 and TRBJ2-1; D gene uncertain. V lost 8 bases to trimming and J lost 6 bases, with 14 bases between them. Germline-derived CDR1 and CDR2 are MDHEN and SYDVKM. The CDR3 is 13 residues long. CDR3 loop: CASGRLPSNEQFF. CDR3 in DNA: TGTGCCAGCGGTCGTCTACCGTCCAATGAGCAGTTCTTC.

The rearrangement uses TRBV14 and TRBJ2-7; 9 nucleotides line up with TRBD1. The CDR3 is 15 residues long. Per the germline V gene, CDR1 is SGHDN and CDR2 is FVKESK. J gave up 4 bases and V 2 bases, and 6 bases lay outside the gene matches. The CDR3 loop is CASSQSGDRDYEQYF. The CDR3, as DNA: TGTGCCAGCAGCCAATCCGGGGACAGGGATTACGAGCAGTACTTC.

This chain uses TRBV7-2 with TRBJ2-1, with 7 positions matching TRBD2. The V and J ends lost 2 bases and 5 bases, in that order; junction bases with no gene match: 6. This CDR3 has 15 amino acids. CDR1 and CDR2 (germline): SGHTA, FQGNSA. The CDR3 DNA reads as TGTGCCAGCAGCTTAACCAGCGGGGCGGACAATGAGCAGTTCTTC. Residues: CASSLTSGADNEQFF.

The chain couples TRBV28 to TRBJ2-2, with D possibly matching TRBD2 (6 bases). The CDR3 contains 15 residues. V was cut by 5 bases and J by 4 bases, with 14 bases left in between. CDR1 and CDR2 (germline): MDHEN, SYDVKM. As DNA, the CDR3 is TGTGCCAGCAGTCTCACTTTCGGGGGCACCGGGGAGCTGTTTTTT. Protein sequence: CASSLTFGGTGELFF.

This clone was seen a single time. CDR3 in amino acids: CASRQIFRGPGDEQYF. In DNA, the CDR3 is TGCGCCAGCAGACAAATATTCAGGGGGCCGGGCGACGAGCAGTACTTC. The rearrangement joins TRBV5-1 to TRBJ2-7; TRBD1 aligns across 8 bases. CDR3 size: 16 residues. From germline, CDR1 is SGHRS and CDR2 YFSETQ. V gave up 5 bases and J gave up 5 bases; unmatched junction bases: 15.

The V call is TRBV18, the J call TRBJ2-5; 8 bases fit TRBD1. CDR1 is KGHSH and CDR2 is LQKENI in the germline V gene. CDR3 length: 13 residues. V was clipped by 5 bases and J by 4 bases; unmatched bases: 3. Here the CDR3 reads CASSLQGGETQYF. CDR3 coding DNA: TGTGCCAGCTCATTACAGGGGGGAGAGACCCAGTACTTC.

The chain links TRBV19 to TRBJ1-1; tentatively, D is TRBD1 (6 bases). The CDR3 extends over 14 amino acids. Germline V gene lookup returns CDR1 LNHDA and CDR2 SQIVND (reference sequence). V lost 5 bases and J lost 1, with 11 bases in between. The CDR3 nucleotides read TGTGCCAGTAGTGGACGCAGGGGGAACACTGAAGCTTTCTTT. Encoded protein: CASSGRRGNTEAFF.

The V and J genes are TRBV7-3 and TRBJ2-1, with D maybe TRBD2 (5 bases). The V gene's germline CDR1 is SGHTA and CDR2 FQGTGA. This CDR3 region has 15 residues. V was trimmed by 2 bases and J by 3 bases, leaving 11 bases between them. CDR3 DNA: TGTGCCAGCAGCTTAGGGAGTTCCTACTACAATGAGCAGTTCTTC. Protein sequence: CASSLGSSYYNEQFF.

The chain joins TRBV28 to TRBJ1-2; D might be TRBD1 (5 bases). The CDR3 covers 16 residues. V dropped 3 bases and J dropped 0 bases, with 14 bases sitting between them. Looked up from germline, CDR1 is MDHEN and CDR2 is SYDVKM. CDR3 nucleotide sequence: TGTGCCAGCAGTTTTAATCTTGACAGCACTAACTATGGCTACACCTTC. Residues: CASSFNLDSTNYGYTF.

The gene calls are TRBV13 and TRBJ2-1, with D perhaps matching TRBD1 (5 bases). Germline V CDR1 and CDR2: PRHDT, FYEKMQ (reference sequence). The CDR3 covers 16 residues. V lost 2 bases and J 0 bases, leaving 11 bases between the germline ends. The CDR3 region has the DNA TGTGCCAGCAGCTTACAGGGCCCAAGCTCCTACAATGAGCAGTTCTTC. Its protein is CASSLQGPSSYNEQFF.

The chain combines TRBV7-3 with TRBJ2-1; 7 positions match TRBD2. The trim removed 5 bases at V and 4 bases at J, leaving 8 bases unmatched. The CDR3 is made up of 15 amino acids. Germline V gives CDR1 SGHTA, CDR2 FQGTGA. CDR3 sequence reads: CASSRFAGGYNEQFF. CDR3 sequence (DNA): TGTGCCAGCAGCCGGTTTGCCGGGGGGTACAATGAGCAGTTCTTC. Variable domain in full (rest from reference TRBV7-3 and TRBJ2-1): GAGVSQTPSNKVTEKGKYVELRCDPISGHTALYWYRQSLGQGPEFLIYFQGTGAADDSGLPNDRFFAVRPEGSVSTLKIQRTERGDSAVYLCASSRFAGGYNEQFFGPGTRLTVL.

The chain has TRBV27 and TRBJ1-1; a possible D gene is TRBD1 (5 bases). The V end lost 3 bases, the J end lost 3 bases, and 17 bases lay between the germline ends. The CDR3 is made up of 16 amino acids. Germline V gene sequence: CDR1 MNHEY, CDR2 SMNVEV (reference sequence). The CDR3 DNA reads as TGTGCCAGCAGTTTGGAGGGGACCGGCGGGTACACTGAAGCTTTCTTT. This gives the protein CASSLEGTGGYTEAFF.

The rearrangement uses TRBV5-1 and TRBJ2-6; perhaps TRBD1 as D (5 bases). Trimming removed 4 bases at V and 2 bases at J, with 7 bases between. This CDR3 contains 14 residues. From germline, CDR1 is SGHRS and CDR2 YFSETQ. The CDR3 nucleotides are TGCGCCAGCAGCCCAGGGACTGGGGCCAACGTCCTGACTTTC. It encodes CASSPGTGANVLTF. The entire variable domain, with the rest obtained from reference TRBV5-1 and TRBJ2-6, is as follows: KAGVTQTPRYLIKTRGQQVTLSCSPISGHRSVSWYQQTPGQGLQFLFEYFSETQRNKGNFPGRFSGRQFSNSRSEMNVSTLELGDSALYLCASSPGTGANVLTFGAGSRLTVL.

This clone came up once. The CDR3 DNA reads as TGTGCCACGGCAGGGGAGACCCAGTACTTC. It yields the protein CATAGETQYF. V and J are TRBV15 and TRBJ2-5; tentative D call: TRBD1 (5 bases). Per germline, CDR1 LNHNV and CDR2 YYDKDF (reference sequence). The V and J ends lost 9 bases and 5 bases respectively, with 7 bases between them. The CDR3 length is 10 residues. The whole variable domain, remainder taken from reference TRBV15 and TRBJ2-5, is DAMVIQNPRYQVTQFGKPVTLSCSQTLNHNVMYWYQQKSSQAPKLLFHYYDKDFNNEADTPDNFQSRRPNTSFCFLDIRSPGLGDTAMYLCATAGETQYFGPGTRLLVL.

The chain joins TRBV7-9 to TRBJ2-5, with 9 bases that match TRBD1. The CDR3 runs 18 residues. Germline V lookup: CDR1 SEHNR, CDR2 FQNEAQ (reference sequence). Trimming removed 4 bases from V and 6 bases from J; junction bases left unmatched: 18. The CDR3 sequence: CASSSRTGDGSASQTQYF. Here the CDR3 DNA reads TGTGCCAGCAGCTCGAGGACAGGGGACGGTTCCGCGTCGCAGACCCAGTACTTC.

The chain carries TRBV4-1 and TRBJ2-5, with 10 bases lining up with TRBD1. Germline CDR1 MGHRA, CDR2 YSYEKL. The CDR3 contains 14 residues. Trimming removed 4 bases from V and 5 bases from J; junction bases left unmatched: 4. The CDR3 sequence: CASSPDRGGETQYF. The DNA of the CDR3 is TGCGCCAGCAGCCCGGACAGGGGGGGGGAGACCCAGTACTTC.

This chain connects TRBV7-9 to TRBJ2-3, with 13 positions matching TRBD2. Per the germline V gene, CDR1 is SEHNR and CDR2 is FQNEAQ (reference sequence). V trimming: 6 bases; J trimming: 1 base; junction bases outside the gene matches: 7. This CDR3 is built from 17 residues. CDR3 sequence reads: CASSLAGTSGGTDTQYF. CDR3 nucleotide sequence: TGTGCCAGCAGTCTAGCGGGGACTAGCGGGGGCACAGATACGCAGTATTTT.

The rearrangement joins TRBV7-8 to TRBJ1-4; TRBD1 is a possible D gene (6 bases). The CDR3 length is 15 residues. CDR1 SGHVS and CDR2 FQNEAQ come from the germline V gene. Trimming left V 5 bases short and J 3 bases short, with 13 bases between. The CDR3 bases are TGTGCCAGCAGCCCGAACACAGGGCCTAATGAAAAACTGTTTTTT. It specifies CASSPNTGPNEKLFF. Variable domain in full (rest from reference TRBV7-8 and TRBJ1-4): GAGVSQSPRYKVAKRGQDVALRCDPISGHVSLFWYQQALGQGPEFLTYFQNEAQLDKSGLPSDRFFAERPEGSVSTLKIQRTQQEDSAVYLCASSPNTGPNEKLFFGSGTQLSVL.

The chain uses TRBV5-4 and TRBJ2-5, with a weak D call TRBD2 (5 bases). Germline CDR1 reads SGHNT; CDR2 reads YYREEE (reference sequence). Trimming shortened V by 2 bases and J by 4 bases, and 12 bases separated the two germline ends. The CDR3 runs 14 residues. The CDR3 sequence is CASSFSATIETQYF. The CDR3 nucleotides read TGTGCCAGCAGCTTTAGCGCCACCATAGAGACCCAGTACTTC.

The V and J genes are TRBV10-3 and TRBJ2-7, with 8 bases that match TRBD2. J gave up 4 bases and V 5 bases, and 7 bases lay outside the gene matches. The germline CDR1 and CDR2 sequences are ENHRY and SYGVKD. This CDR3 has 14 amino acids. CDR3 amino acids: CAISPGGSSYEQYF. For the CDR3, the DNA is TGTGCCATCAGTCCGGGAGGGTCGTCATACGAGCAGTACTTC.